Listed here is a single T cell receptor beta chain. The identical CDR3 is also encoded by other nucleotide sequences in the sample. With 2 bases removed from V and 3 bases from J, the gap between germline ends came to 4 bases. The germline V gene encodes CDR1 DFQATT and CDR2 SNEGSKA (reference sequence). The CDR3 has 11 residues. The data belong to a study of blood T cell repertoires in COVID-19. Looking at the study overall: Nucleic acid was either cDNA or gDNA, and it came from T cells, B-cell-depleted T cells, or PBMCs.

Generated by immunoSEQ multiplex PCR, the TCRdb table keeps only in-frame clones and is missing some. Here the sample spans 250,000 to 300,000 clones, under 90% being singletons. The clonotype was recovered from a woman aged 55-70 years with active or convalescent COVID-19. Sequencing used peripheral blood. V gene TRBV20-1 combines with J gene TRBJ1-1; D is uncertain. The CDR3, as DNA: TGCAGTGCTAGAACGGACACTGAAGCTTTCTTT. This codes for CSARTDTEAFF.